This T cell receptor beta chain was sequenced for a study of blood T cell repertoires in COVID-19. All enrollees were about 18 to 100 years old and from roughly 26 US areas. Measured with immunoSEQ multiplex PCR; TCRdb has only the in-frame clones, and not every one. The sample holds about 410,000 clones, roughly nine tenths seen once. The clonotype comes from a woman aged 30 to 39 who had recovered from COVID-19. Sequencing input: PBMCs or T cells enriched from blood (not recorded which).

The CDR3 nucleotides are TGTGCCAGCAGCACCCTTAGCGGGGGGCTAACCGGGGAGCTGTTTTTT. This translates into CASSTLSGGLTGELFF. The chain is built from TRBV5-5 and TRBJ2-2, with TRBD2 matching 10 bases. J gave up 5 bases and V 4 bases, and 8 bases lay outside the gene matches. The germline V gene encodes CDR1 SGHKS and CDR2 YYEKEE (reference sequence). The CDR3 is 16 residues long. The entire variable domain, with the rest obtained from reference TRBV5-5 and TRBJ2-2, is as follows: DAGVTQSPTHLIKTRGQQVTLRCSPISGHKSVSWYQQVLGQGPQFIFQYYEKEERGRGNFPDRFSARQFPNYSSELNVNALLLGDSALYLCASSTLSGGLTGELFFGEGSRLTVL.